This T cell receptor (beta chain) was found in a study of shared clonotypes between healthy human individuals. General study points: Clonotypes shared by all four sorted-subset donors had higher generation probabilities than non-shared clonotypes.

Sequencing used immunoSEQ multiplex PCR; TCRdb keeps in-frame clones, though not all of them. The sample shows some 630,000 clones, approximately 96% of them seen only once. The naive CD8 subset, CD45RO-negative cells positively selected for CCR7, excluded terminally differentiated effector memory CD45RA+ cells. Only one count was recorded for this clone. Antigen: not known. Per germline, CDR1 MNHEY and CDR2 SMNVEV (reference sequence). The CDR3 contains 14 residues. V was shortened by 3 bases and J by 9 bases, with 15 bases between the two germline ends. The receptor's source is a woman in her twenties or thirties in good health. The sample consisted of naive CD8+ T cells sorted from blood. The chain has TRBV27 and TRBJ2-1; perhaps TRBD2 as D (5 bases). CDR3 coding DNA: TGTGCCAGCAGTTTTCGAGGGAAGCTTAGTGAGCAGTTCTTC. The encoded protein is CASSFRGKLSEQFF.